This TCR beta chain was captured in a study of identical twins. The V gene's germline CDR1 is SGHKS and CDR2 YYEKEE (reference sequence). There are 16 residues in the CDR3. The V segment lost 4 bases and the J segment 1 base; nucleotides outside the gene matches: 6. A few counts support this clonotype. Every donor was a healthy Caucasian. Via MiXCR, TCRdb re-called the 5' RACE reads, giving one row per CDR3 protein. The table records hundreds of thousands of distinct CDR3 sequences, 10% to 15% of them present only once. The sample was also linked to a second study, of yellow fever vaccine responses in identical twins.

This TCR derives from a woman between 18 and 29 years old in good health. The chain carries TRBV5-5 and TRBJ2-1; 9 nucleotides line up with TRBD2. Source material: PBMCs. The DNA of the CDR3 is TGTGCCAGCAGCCGAAGCGGGGGGTATTCCTACAATGAGCAGTTCTTC. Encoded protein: CASSRSGGYSYNEQFF.